This record concerns one TCR beta chain sequence. This specimen belongs to a study of patients and donors after allogeneic stem cell transplantation. From the RT-PCR reads, TCRdb called clonotypes with MiXCR, one entry per CDR3 protein. The sample lists roughly 960,000 distinct CDR3 sequences, 15% to 20% seen once, with around 6% in the top ten. This CDR3 contains 15 residues. Germline CDR1 is MNHNS and CDR2 is SASEGT. The ends were cut back, 4 bases at V and 0 bases at J, with 10 bases in the middle. This sequence originates from a human donor who was either an allogeneic HSCT recipient or a stem cell or donor lymphocyte infusion donor (not recorded which). It is not recorded whose cells these are; they may come from a transplant donor. Sequenced sample: blood, either unsorted or a sorted T cell fraction (not recorded which). This rearrangement joins TRBV6-1 to TRBJ1-3, with D perhaps TRBD1 (5 bases). The CDR3 loop is CASSVDGHSGNTIYF. The CDR3 nucleotides are TGTGCCAGCAGTGTGGACGGACACTCTGGAAACACCATATATTTT.